This TCR beta chain was profiled in a study of cytomegalovirus exposure and HLA in healthy donors. On the study more broadly: Most genotyped donors, approximately 77% of 300 to 400, had Caucasian-associated genetic ancestry. Findings and caveats of the study: Follow-up analysis later connected one missense variant in DCLRE1C with trimming of TCR beta V- and J-genes. Rarity held for most TCR sequences, but there were some public TCRs that occurred in many donors.

A remark on this clone: Its target is not known.

Amplification used 60 Vbeta primers and 13 Jbeta primers. Under the authors' procedure: The count from a later analysis was 79 million or so unique TCR beta chains, some 12 million of them shared. The protocol was immunoSEQ multiplex PCR, while the TCRdb copy is restricted to in-frame clones and leaves out a portion. D and trimming were read from the DNA, whereas the V and J calls and clone size are those reported in that table. The data show 100,000 to 150,000 clones, approximately 77% seen once. The CDR3 is 13 amino acids. Trimming removed 1 base from V and 2 bases from J, with 5 bases in between. CDR1 and CDR2 (germline): SEHNR, FQNEAQ (reference sequence).

J is TRBJ1-2 and V is TRBV7-9; D perhaps matches TRBD1 (5 bases). Sequencing was done on a sample of PBMCs. The receptor was isolated from a middle-aged woman in good health and CMV-seronegative. The DNA for the CDR3 is TGTGCCAGCAGCTTAGGACAGAACTATGGCTACACCTTC. It translates to CASSLGQNYGYTF.